The sequence of this T cell receptor (beta chain) was determined in a study of Ad26.COV2.S vaccination and SARS-CoV-2 variants. Sequenced by immunoSEQ multiplex PCR; TCRdb stores in-frame clones only, minus some. The sample includes just over 350,000 clones, around 90% seen only once; the top ten take about 3.9%. Findings and limits, study-wide: Similar non-spike TCR breadth was observed in recipients of vaccine and of placebo. There was a possibility that the TCR breadth and depth analyses underestimated total T cell responses. Reportedly, after vaccination the spike-specific CD8+ and CD4+ T cell responses displayed substantial breadth.

V was cut by 8 bases and J by 1 base, with 8 bases left in between. The CDR3 has 12 amino acids. CDR1 and CDR2 from the germline V gene are MGHRA and YSYEKL. This clone was seen only a few times. Its specificity is unknown. Sample: peripheral blood, taken after recovery from COVID-19. The rearrangement joins TRBV4-1 to TRBJ1-1; D is unclear. This TCR was recovered from a human donor who had recovered from COVID-19. CDR3 in amino acids: CASAGENTEAFF. The CDR3 region has the DNA TGCGCCAGCGCCGGGGAGAACACTGAAGCTTTCTTT.